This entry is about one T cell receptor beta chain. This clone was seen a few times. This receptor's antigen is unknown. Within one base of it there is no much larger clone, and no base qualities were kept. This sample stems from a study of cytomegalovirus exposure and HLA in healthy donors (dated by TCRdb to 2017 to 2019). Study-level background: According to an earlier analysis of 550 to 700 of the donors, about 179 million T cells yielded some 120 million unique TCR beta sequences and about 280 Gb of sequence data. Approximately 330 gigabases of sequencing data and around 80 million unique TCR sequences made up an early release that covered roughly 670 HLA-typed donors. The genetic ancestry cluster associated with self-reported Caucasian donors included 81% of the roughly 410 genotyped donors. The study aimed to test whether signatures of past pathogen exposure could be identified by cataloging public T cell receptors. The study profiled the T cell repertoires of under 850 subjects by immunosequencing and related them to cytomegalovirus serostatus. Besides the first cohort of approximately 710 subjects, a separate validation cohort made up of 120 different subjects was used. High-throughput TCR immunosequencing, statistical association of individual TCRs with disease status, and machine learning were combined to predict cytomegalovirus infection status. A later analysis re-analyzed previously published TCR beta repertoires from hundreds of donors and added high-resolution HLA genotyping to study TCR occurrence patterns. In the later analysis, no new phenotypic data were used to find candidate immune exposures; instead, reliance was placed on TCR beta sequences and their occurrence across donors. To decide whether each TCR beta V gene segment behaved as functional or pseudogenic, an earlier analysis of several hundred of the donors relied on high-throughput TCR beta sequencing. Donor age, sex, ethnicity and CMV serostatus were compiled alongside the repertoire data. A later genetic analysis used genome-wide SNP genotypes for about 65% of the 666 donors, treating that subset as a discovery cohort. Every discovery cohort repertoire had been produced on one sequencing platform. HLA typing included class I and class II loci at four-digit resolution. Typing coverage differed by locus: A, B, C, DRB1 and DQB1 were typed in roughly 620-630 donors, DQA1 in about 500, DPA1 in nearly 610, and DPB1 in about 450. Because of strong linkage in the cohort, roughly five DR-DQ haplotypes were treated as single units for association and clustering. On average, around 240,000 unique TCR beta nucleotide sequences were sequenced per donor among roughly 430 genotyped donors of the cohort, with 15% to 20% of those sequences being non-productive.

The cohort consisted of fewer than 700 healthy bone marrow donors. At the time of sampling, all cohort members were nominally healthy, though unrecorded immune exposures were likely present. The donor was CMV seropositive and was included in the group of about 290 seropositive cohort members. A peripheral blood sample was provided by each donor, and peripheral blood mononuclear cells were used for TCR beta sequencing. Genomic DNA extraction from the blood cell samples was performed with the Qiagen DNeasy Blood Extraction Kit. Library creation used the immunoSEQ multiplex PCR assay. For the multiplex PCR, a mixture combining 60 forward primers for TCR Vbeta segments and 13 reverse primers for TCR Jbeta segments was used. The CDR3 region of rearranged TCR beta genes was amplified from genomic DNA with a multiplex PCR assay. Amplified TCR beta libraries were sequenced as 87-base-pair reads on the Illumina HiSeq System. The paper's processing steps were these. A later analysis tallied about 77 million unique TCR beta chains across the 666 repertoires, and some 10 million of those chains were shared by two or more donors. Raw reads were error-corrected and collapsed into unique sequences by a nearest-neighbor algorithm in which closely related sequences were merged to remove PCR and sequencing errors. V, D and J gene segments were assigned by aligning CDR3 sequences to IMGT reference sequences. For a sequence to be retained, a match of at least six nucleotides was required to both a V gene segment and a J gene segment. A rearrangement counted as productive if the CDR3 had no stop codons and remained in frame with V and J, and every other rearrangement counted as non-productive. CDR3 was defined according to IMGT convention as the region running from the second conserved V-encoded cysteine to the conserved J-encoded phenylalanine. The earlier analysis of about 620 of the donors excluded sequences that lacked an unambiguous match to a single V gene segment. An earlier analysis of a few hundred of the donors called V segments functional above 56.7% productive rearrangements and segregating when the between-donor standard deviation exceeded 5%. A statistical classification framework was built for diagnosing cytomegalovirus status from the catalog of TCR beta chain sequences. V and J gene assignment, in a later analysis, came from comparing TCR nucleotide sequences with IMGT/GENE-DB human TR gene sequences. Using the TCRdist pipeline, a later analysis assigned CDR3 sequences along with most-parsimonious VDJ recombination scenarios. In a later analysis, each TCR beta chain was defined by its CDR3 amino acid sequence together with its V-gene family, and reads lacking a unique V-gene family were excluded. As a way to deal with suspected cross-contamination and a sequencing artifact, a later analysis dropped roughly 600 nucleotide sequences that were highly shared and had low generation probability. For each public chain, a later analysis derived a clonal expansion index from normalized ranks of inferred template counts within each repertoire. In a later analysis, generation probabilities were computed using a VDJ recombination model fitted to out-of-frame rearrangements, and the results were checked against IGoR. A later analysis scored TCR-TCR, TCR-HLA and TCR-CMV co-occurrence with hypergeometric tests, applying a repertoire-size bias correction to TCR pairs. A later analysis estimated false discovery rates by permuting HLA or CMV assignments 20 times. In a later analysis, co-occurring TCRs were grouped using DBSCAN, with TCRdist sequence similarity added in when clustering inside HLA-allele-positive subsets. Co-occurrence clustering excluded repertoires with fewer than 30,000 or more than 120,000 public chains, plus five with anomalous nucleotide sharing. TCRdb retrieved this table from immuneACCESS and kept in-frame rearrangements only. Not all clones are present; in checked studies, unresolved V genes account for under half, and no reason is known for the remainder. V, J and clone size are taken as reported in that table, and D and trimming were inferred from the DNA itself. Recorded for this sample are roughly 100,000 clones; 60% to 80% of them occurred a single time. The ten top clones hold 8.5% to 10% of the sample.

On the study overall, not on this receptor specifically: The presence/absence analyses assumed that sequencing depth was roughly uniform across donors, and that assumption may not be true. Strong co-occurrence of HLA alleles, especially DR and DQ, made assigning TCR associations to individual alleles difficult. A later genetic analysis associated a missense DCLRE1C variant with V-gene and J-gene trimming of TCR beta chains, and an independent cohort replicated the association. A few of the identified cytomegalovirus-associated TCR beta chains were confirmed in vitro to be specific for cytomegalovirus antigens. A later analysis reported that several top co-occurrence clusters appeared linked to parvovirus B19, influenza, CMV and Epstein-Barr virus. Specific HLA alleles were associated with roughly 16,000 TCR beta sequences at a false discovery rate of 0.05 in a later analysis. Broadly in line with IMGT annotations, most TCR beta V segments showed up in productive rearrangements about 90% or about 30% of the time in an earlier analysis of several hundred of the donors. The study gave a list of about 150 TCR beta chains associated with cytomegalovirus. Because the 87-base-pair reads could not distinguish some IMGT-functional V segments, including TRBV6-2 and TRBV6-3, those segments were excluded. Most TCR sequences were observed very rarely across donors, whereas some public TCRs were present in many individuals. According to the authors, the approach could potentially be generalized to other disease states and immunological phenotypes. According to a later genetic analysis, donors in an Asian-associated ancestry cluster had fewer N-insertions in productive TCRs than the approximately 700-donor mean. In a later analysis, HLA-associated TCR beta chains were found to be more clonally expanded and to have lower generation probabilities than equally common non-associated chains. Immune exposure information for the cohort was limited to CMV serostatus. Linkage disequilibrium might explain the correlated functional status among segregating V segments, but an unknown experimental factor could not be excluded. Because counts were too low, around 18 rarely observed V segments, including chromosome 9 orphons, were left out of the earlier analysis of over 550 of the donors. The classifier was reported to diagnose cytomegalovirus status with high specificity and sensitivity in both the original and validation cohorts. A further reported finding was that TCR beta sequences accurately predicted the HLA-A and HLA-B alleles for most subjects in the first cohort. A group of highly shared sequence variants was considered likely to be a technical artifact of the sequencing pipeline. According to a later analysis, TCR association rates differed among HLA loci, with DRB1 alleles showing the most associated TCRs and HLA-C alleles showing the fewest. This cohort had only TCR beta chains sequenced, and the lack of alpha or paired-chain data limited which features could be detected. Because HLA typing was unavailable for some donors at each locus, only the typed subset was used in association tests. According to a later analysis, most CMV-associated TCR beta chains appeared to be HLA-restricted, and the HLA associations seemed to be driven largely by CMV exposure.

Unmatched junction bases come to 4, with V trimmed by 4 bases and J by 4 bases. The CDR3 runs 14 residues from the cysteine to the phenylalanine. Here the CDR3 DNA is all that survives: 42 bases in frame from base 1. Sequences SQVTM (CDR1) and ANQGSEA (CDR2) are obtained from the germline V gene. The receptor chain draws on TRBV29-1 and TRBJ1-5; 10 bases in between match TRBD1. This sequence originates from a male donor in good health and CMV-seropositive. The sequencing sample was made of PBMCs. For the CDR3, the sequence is CSVGTGGPNQPQHF. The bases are TGCAGCGTTGGGACAGGGGGTCCTAATCAGCCCCAGCATTTT.